What follows are 23 T cell receptor beta chains derived from one specimen sequenced in a study of cytomegalovirus exposure and HLA in healthy donors. The method was immunoSEQ multiplex PCR; TCRdb's version includes in-frame clones alone and lacks a portion of them. This sample has tens of thousands of clones, with around 93% found just once. Sequenced material: PBMCs. These receptors were obtained from a woman between 18 and 29 years old in good health and CMV-seropositive.

The chain joins TRBV9 to TRBJ2-2, with 11 bases fitting TRBD2. There are 16 residues in the CDR3. CDR1 SGDLS and CDR2 YYNGEE come from the germline V gene. Trimming cost V 4 bases and J 5 bases; bases outside gene matches: 7. As DNA, the CDR3 is TGTGCCAGCAGCCCCCGACTAGCGGGACTAACCGGGGAGCTGTTTTTT. As protein: CASSPRLAGLTGELFF.

The chain is built from TRBV28 and TRBJ2-1, with TRBD2 matching 13 bases. This CDR3 has 18 amino acids. Germline values: CDR1 MDHEN, CDR2 SYDVKM. V trimming: 3 bases; J trimming: 1 base; junction bases outside the gene matches: 6. CDR3 protein: CASSLRWTSGGSYNEQFF. In nucleotides, the CDR3 is TGTGCCAGCAGTTTGAGATGGACTAGCGGGGGATCCTACAATGAGCAGTTCTTC.

V usage is TRBV5-5 and J usage is TRBJ2-1, with a possible D match to TRBD2 (6 bases). The CDR3 length is 15 residues. The germline gives CDR1 SGHKS, CDR2 YYEKEE (reference sequence). Trimming removed 6 bases from V and 8 bases from J, with 21 bases in between. The CDR3: CASTRFAGTLDEQFF. The CDR3 bases are TGTGCCAGCACCCGATTTGCGGGAACGCTGGATGAGCAGTTCTTC. Full variable domain (missing parts from reference TRBV5-5 and TRBJ2-1): DAGVTQSPTHLIKTRGQQVTLRCSPISGHKSVSWYQQVLGQGPQFIFQYYEKEERGRGNFPDRFSARQFPNYSSELNVNALLLGDSALYLCASTRFAGTLDEQFFGPGTRLTVL.

This chain connects TRBV5-1 to TRBJ1-1, with 7 bases identical to TRBD1. Germline values: CDR1 SGHRS, CDR2 YFSETQ. V shed 4 bases, J shed 1 base, and the junction held 10 bases outside the gene matches. This CDR3 comprises 16 residues. DNA for the CDR3: TGCGCCAGCAGCATACCTGGACAGGCGAAGAACACTGAAGCTTTCTTT. It yields the protein CASSIPGQAKNTEAFF.

The chain employs TRBV2 and TRBJ1-5, with TRBD1 as a possible D gene (5 bases). This CDR3 has 13 residues. Germline values: CDR1 SNHLY, CDR2 FYNNEI. The germline V and J ends were trimmed by 8 bases and 6 bases, with 14 bases remaining between them. DNA for the CDR3: TGTGCCAGCGGGGGGGGGAGTGGTCAGCCCCAGCATTTT. It encodes CASGGGSGQPQHF.

V gene TRBV28 combines with J gene TRBJ1-2, with D possibly TRBD1 on 6 matching bases. The V end lost 10 bases, the J end lost 4 bases, and 10 bases lay between the germline ends. Germline assignment: CDR1 MDHEN and CDR2 SYDVKM. The CDR3 is 11 amino acids. The CDR3 sequence is CATQGSYGYTF. In nucleotides, the CDR3 is TGTGCCACCCAGGGGAGCTATGGCTACACCTTC.

The chain is built from TRBV28 and TRBJ2-3; D is possibly TRBD1 (5 bases). The V gene lost 4 bases and the J gene lost 2 bases, with 13 bases spanning the gap. CDR1 and CDR2 (germline): MDHEN, SYDVKM. The CDR3 runs 15 residues. CDR3 coding DNA: TGTGCCAGCAGTTCCACACAGGACCCCACAGATACGCAGTATTTT. This translates into CASSSTQDPTDTQYF.

The rearrangement joins TRBV29-1 to TRBJ1-1; D gene uncertain. CDR1 is SQVTM, CDR2 ANQGSEA, per germline. This CDR3 is 10 amino acids long. The V end was cut by 7 bases, the J end by 4 bases, with 7 bases between. DNA for the CDR3: TGCAGCGGTGGTAGCACTGAAGCTTTCTTT. The encoded protein is CSGGSTEAFF. Variable domain in full (rest from reference TRBV29-1 and TRBJ1-1): SAVISQKPSRDICQRGTSLTIQCQVDSQVTMMFWYRQQPGQSLTLIATANQGSEATYESGFVIDKFPISRPNLTFSTLTVSNMSPEDSSIYLCSGGSTEAFFGQGTRLTVV.

This clone is a singleton in its sample. The gene calls are TRBV10-3 and TRBJ1-4; TRBD1 agrees at 8 bases. Trimming took 6 bases from V and 3 from J; bases not matched to a gene: 6. In germline, CDR1 is ENHRY, CDR2 SYGVKD. This CDR3 contains 15 residues. CDR3 protein: CAIRQGARANEKLFF. The CDR3 DNA reads as TGTGCCATCAGGCAGGGGGCGCGGGCTAATGAAAAACTGTTTTTT.

The CDR3, as DNA: TGTGCCAGCTCGCCCCTCCAGCGGGAGCCCTACAATGAGCAGTTCTTC. Translating gives CASSPLQREPYNEQFF. This chain uses TRBV18 with TRBJ2-1; 8 bases fit TRBD2. V was clipped by 6 bases and J by 2 bases; unmatched bases: 9. Per the germline V gene, CDR1 is KGHSH and CDR2 is LQKENI. CDR3 length equals 16 residues.

The chain is built from TRBV19 and TRBJ1-2, with TRBD1 as a possible D gene (5 bases). The V and J ends lost 3 bases and 7 bases respectively, with 6 bases between them. From germline, CDR1 is LNHDA and CDR2 SQIVND (reference sequence). The CDR3 covers 11 residues. The CDR3 DNA sequence: TGTGCCAGTAGTATGGGGCCTGGCTACACCTTC. Protein: CASSMGPGYTF.

The rearrangement uses TRBV28 and TRBJ1-2; D call uncertain. Trimming left V 6 bases short and J 3 bases short, with 5 bases between. CDR3 length: 11 residues. Germline CDR1 and CDR2: MDHEN and SYDVKM. CDR3 nucleotide sequence: TGTGCCAGCAGCCAATACTATGGCTACACCTTC. It encodes CASSQYYGYTF.

This sequence joins TRBV5-1 and TRBJ2-7, with TRBD2 matching 12 bases. Per germline, CDR1 SGHRS and CDR2 YFSETQ. The CDR3 loop spans 15 amino acids. V dropped 2 bases and J dropped 6; count of bases not matched to a gene: 6. CDR3: CASSLTSGRYVEQYF. As DNA, the CDR3 is TGCGCCAGCAGCTTAACTAGCGGGAGGTATGTCGAGCAGTACTTC.

The chain couples TRBV7-9 to TRBJ1-2; TRBD1 aligns across 8 bases. This CDR3 spans 18 amino acids. V lost 4 bases, J lost 6 bases, and 19 bases stayed unmatched. Germline CDR1 and CDR2: SEHNR and FQNEAQ (reference sequence). Written as DNA, the CDR3 is TGTGCCAGCAGCTCAATACGTACCCCCGGACAGGGATTAGATGGCTACACCTTC. Its translation: CASSSIRTPGQGLDGYTF.

The chain uses TRBV2 and TRBJ1-1; 9 nucleotides match TRBD1. Germline CDR1 is SNHLY and CDR2 is FYNNEI. V trimming: 7 bases; J trimming: 4 bases; junction bases outside the gene matches: 10. This CDR3 contains 15 residues. CDR3 residues: CASNAQGAAATEAFF. The CDR3 region has the DNA TGTGCCAGCAACGCACAGGGGGCGGCGGCCACTGAAGCTTTCTTT. Complete variable domain (other parts from reference TRBV2 and TRBJ1-1): EPEVTQTPSHQVTQMGQEVILRCVPISNHLYFYWYRQILGQKVEFLVSFYNNEISEKSEIFDDQFSVERPDGSNFTLKIRSTKLEDSAMYFCASNAQGAAATEAFFGQGTRLTVV.

This clone was detected only once. J is TRBJ2-1 and V is TRBV9; D may be TRBD2 (6 bases). Germline CDR1 is SGDLS and CDR2 is YYNGEE. The CDR3 totals 15 residues. V dropped 0 bases and J dropped 8 bases, with 15 bases sitting between them. The CDR3 nucleotides read TGTGCCAGCAGCGTAGGCTCCGGGAGAGTAGATGAGCAGTTCTTC. Residues: CASSVGSGRVDEQFF.

This chain connects TRBV2 to TRBJ2-7, with a possible D match to TRBD1 (5 bases). The CDR3 is 12 amino acids. CDR1 is SNHLY and CDR2 is FYNNEI in the germline V gene. Trimming took off 6 bases at V and 3 bases at J, with 9 bases between the two ends. CDR3 nucleotide sequence: TGTGCCAGCAGCCCCCAGGGCTACGAGCAGTACTTC. Encoded protein: CASSPQGYEQYF.

The chain uses TRBV7-9 and TRBJ1-2, with unresolved D. Germline loops: CDR1 SEHNR, CDR2 FQNEAQ (reference sequence). This CDR3 has 13 residues. Trimming stripped 1 base from V and 2 bases from J, with 5 bases between. The chain's CDR3 is CASSLDGNYGYTF. The DNA for the CDR3 is TGTGCCAGCAGCTTAGACGGGAACTATGGCTACACCTTC.

The J gene is TRBJ1-2, the V gene TRBV7-2; D may be TRBD1 (6 bases). Trimming removed 7 bases from V and 3 bases from J, with 15 bases in between. CDR3 length: 14 amino acids. CDR1 and CDR2 (germline): SGHTA, FQGNSA. This CDR3 is CASTRGRGYYGYTF. For the CDR3, the DNA is TGTGCCAGCACCCGCGGCAGGGGTTACTATGGCTACACCTTC.

The chain couples TRBV6-1 to TRBJ2-1; a possible D gene is TRBD1 (6 bases). The germline CDR1 and CDR2 sequences are MNHNS and SASEGT. The CDR3 spans 14 residues. With 2 bases removed from V and 10 bases from J, the gap between germline ends came to 15 bases. CDR3 nucleotides: TGTGCCAGCAGTGAATTCCGATTAAGGGGGGAGCAGTTCTTC. Protein sequence: CASSEFRLRGEQFF.

The chain uses TRBV5-1 and TRBJ1-3; D not resolved. V dropped 7 bases and J dropped 1 base, with 18 bases sitting between them. In germline, CDR1 is SGHRS, CDR2 YFSETQ. The CDR3 has 16 amino acids. CDR3 DNA sequence: TGCGCCAGCGGCCGATCTGTATTAACGTCTGGAAACACCATATATTTT. Translated: CASGRSVLTSGNTIYF.

This chain connects TRBV7-2 to TRBJ1-5; 7 bases fit TRBD1. Germline CDR1 and CDR2: SGHTA and FQGNSA. The V segment lost 5 bases and the J segment 7 bases; nucleotides outside the gene matches: 5. The CDR3 has 13 amino acids. As DNA, the CDR3 is TGTGCCAGCAGCCAACAGGGGAAACAGCCCCAGCATTTT. Translation: CASSQQGKQPQHF.

In its sample, this clone was seen once. The chain links TRBV14 to TRBJ2-7, with 9 bases that match TRBD1. The CDR3 sequence is 14 residues long. The germline CDR1 and CDR2 sequences are SGHDN and FVKESK. V trimming: 3 bases; J trimming: 3 bases; junction bases outside the gene matches: 3. Written as DNA, the CDR3 is TGTGCCAGCAGCCACGGGACAGGGTTCTACGAGCAGTACTTC. Encoded protein: CASSHGTGFYEQYF.